These 25 T cell receptor beta chains share one sample of origin, sequenced in a study of shared clonotypes between healthy human individuals (TCRdb year 2020). The library was produced with the immunoSEQ multiplex PCR assay. The source is immuneACCESS, and TCRdb retained only in-frame sequences with V and J called. Part of the clones is not carried over; for the studies checked, unresolved V genes explain less than half of this, and the remainder is unexplained. For this sample the table gives fewer than 650,000 clones, of which over 65% were detected only once. The leading ten clones occupy 10% to 15% of the sample. The sample comprised PBMCs. The receptors come from a woman aged 40 to 50 in good health. Some clones in this sample may be carry-over from other donors' samples.

The V gene is TRBV6-5, the J gene TRBJ2-7; D remains unclear. This CDR3 region has 15 residues. CDR1 and CDR2 (germline): MNHEY, SVGAGI. V was pared by 6 bases and J by 0 bases, with 15 bases between. Here the CDR3 DNA reads TGTGCCAGCAGCTTGCCCCAGACAAGCTCCTACGAGCAGTACTTC. Translation: CASSLPQTSSYEQYF.

This chain uses TRBV10-3 with TRBJ1-1; TRBD1 matches at 7 bases. Germline CDR1 reads ENHRY; CDR2 reads SYGVKD. Trimming cost V 3 bases and J 3 bases; bases outside gene matches: 4. This CDR3 has 14 amino acids. CDR3 protein: CAISDGTADTEAFF. The CDR3 region has the DNA TGTGCCATCAGTGACGGGACAGCGGACACTGAAGCTTTCTTT.

The rearrangement uses TRBV27 and TRBJ2-2, with no clear D. The V end lost 0 bases, the J end lost 4 bases, and 9 bases lay between the germline ends. Germline loops: CDR1 MNHEY, CDR2 SMNVEV (reference sequence). The CDR3 is 15 amino acids. The CDR3 nucleotides read TGTGCCAGCAGTTTATCTGTGACGGCCACCGGGGAGCTGTTTTTT. It is translated as CASSLSVTATGELFF.

The V call is TRBV28, the J call TRBJ1-1, with D possibly matching TRBD1 (5 bases). The CDR3 spans 14 residues. Deletions cut 6 bases from V and 4 bases from J, with 15 bases between. In germline, CDR1 is MDHEN, CDR2 SYDVKM. CDR3 sequence: CASRGRGGGTEAFF. DNA of the CDR3: TGTGCCAGCAGGGGCCGGGGGGGAGGCACTGAAGCTTTCTTT.

This chain joins TRBV27 and TRBJ2-5; the D gene is possibly TRBD1 (5 bases). Looked up from germline, CDR1 is MNHEY and CDR2 is SMNVEV (reference sequence). Trimming pared 2 bases from V and 7 bases from J, leaving 11 bases between. The CDR3 totals 13 residues. The CDR3 spells CASSLAGMGTQYF. Written as DNA, the CDR3 is TGTGCCAGCAGTTTAGCAGGGATGGGGACCCAGTACTTC.

The chain combines TRBV19 with TRBJ2-1; either TRBD1 or TRBD2 may supply D (7 bases each). V was clipped by 7 bases and J by 0 bases, with 19 bases between them. The CDR3 runs 17 residues. Germline V gene data show CDR1 as LNHDA and CDR2 as SQIVND (reference sequence). The CDR3 is CASTRGRGLSSYNEQFF. In DNA form, the CDR3 reads TGTGCCAGTACCCGGGGGAGGGGGCTTAGCTCCTACAATGAGCAGTTCTTC.

This clone was detected only once. One end of the junction varies from germline; a read error may be responsible. The sample has other DNA sequences that encode this CDR3 too. V is TRBV7-9 and J is TRBJ1-4; D is uncertain. The CDR3 is 14 amino acids. Germline V CDR1 and CDR2: SEHNR, FQNEAQ (reference sequence). CDR3 loop: CASSLASRPGKLFF. The DNA for the CDR3 is TGTGCCAGCAGCCTAGCGAGCAGGCCAGGAAAACTGTTTTTT.

Comments on this clone: This may arise from a read error, as a much more abundant clone is one base away. Within the sample, other DNA sequences also encode this same CDR3. This rearrangement joins TRBV11-1 to TRBJ1-1; D remains ambiguous. Germline assignment: CDR1 SGHAT and CDR2 FQDESV (reference sequence). The CDR3 length is 12 residues. CDR3 sequence: CASSLDGGEAFF. In DNA form, the CDR3 reads TGCGCCAGCAGCTTAGATGGCGGGGAAGCTTTCTTT.

CDR3 protein: CASSPRGSSSYNEQFF. The CDR3 coding sequence is TGTGCCAGCAGCCCGCGCGGGTCTAGCTCCTACAATGAGCAGTTCTTC. The gene calls are TRBV7-6 and TRBJ2-1; a weak D match, TRBD2 (5 bases). This CDR3 comprises 16 residues. V shed 5 bases and J shed 0 bases, with 14 bases lying between them. Germline V gene sequence: CDR1 SGHVS, CDR2 FNYEAQ.

This clone was found a few times. Given a far larger clone just one base away, this is likely a sequencing read error. The sample contains more than one DNA sequence encoding this CDR3. The rearrangement uses TRBV27 and TRBJ1-1, with D perhaps TRBD1 (6 bases). The CDR3 consists of 13 residues. Germline-derived CDR1 and CDR2 are MNHEY and SMNVEV (reference sequence). The CDR3, as DNA: TGTGCCAGCAGTTTAAGCAGGGACACTGAGGCTTTCTTT. Translated, it gives CASSLSRDTEAFF.

This clone showed up just once. The chain recombines TRBV10-3 with TRBJ2-7; the D gene is possibly TRBD2 (7 bases). CDR3 length: 15 amino acids. The germline gives CDR1 ENHRY, CDR2 SYGVKD. V lost 1 base to trimming and J lost 5 bases, with 15 bases between them. CDR3 sequence reads: CAISEFRGAENEQYF. CDR3 nucleotides: TGTGCCATCAGTGAGTTTCGGGGGGCTGAGAACGAGCAGTACTTC.

V and J are TRBV11-2 and TRBJ2-7, with a weak D call TRBD2 (6 bases). Trimming took off 5 bases at V and 3 bases at J, with 17 bases between the two ends. Germline lookup yields CDR1 SGHAT and CDR2 FQNNGV. The CDR3 is 15 amino acids. The CDR3 reads CASSVPLGSDYEQYF. CDR3 nucleotide sequence: TGTGCCAGCAGCGTACCACTCGGGAGCGACTACGAGCAGTACTTC.

The chain employs TRBV5-1 and TRBJ1-4, with TRBD1 matching over 8 bases. Germline values: CDR1 SGHRS, CDR2 YFSETQ. There are 14 residues in the CDR3. With 4 bases clipped from V and 8 bases from J, the junction kept 7 bases outside the gene matches. The CDR3 DNA sequence: TGCGCCAGCAGCCAACAGGGGGGAGAAGAAAAACTGTTTTTT. Amino acid sequence: CASSQQGGEEKLFF. Filled out from reference TRBV5-1 and TRBJ1-4, the complete variable domain reads KAGVTQTPRYLIKTRGQQVTLSCSPISGHRSVSWYQQTPGQGLQFLFEYFSETQRNKGNFPGRFSGRQFSNSRSEMNVSTLELGDSALYLCASSQQGGEEKLFFGSGTQLSVL.

This chain connects TRBV27 to TRBJ2-7, with 7 bases identical to TRBD1. Per germline, CDR1 MNHEY and CDR2 SMNVEV (reference sequence). With V trimmed by 3 bases and J by 0 bases, 2 bases remained unmatched. The CDR3 has 14 residues. DNA of the CDR3: TGTGCCAGCAGTTTCCGGACAGGCTCCTACGAGCAGTACTTC. This translates into CASSFRTGSYEQYF.

The chain is built from TRBV2 and TRBJ1-2; D may be TRBD1 (5 bases). V was trimmed by 6 bases and J by 7 bases, leaving 18 bases between them. The CDR3 covers 14 residues. Per germline, CDR1 SNHLY and CDR2 FYNNEI. The CDR3: CASSPTGGDVGYTF. Here the CDR3 DNA reads TGTGCCAGCAGCCCCACAGGAGGGGACGTTGGCTACACCTTC.

This clone occurred many times. This chain uses TRBV5-1 with TRBJ2-1, with 11 nucleotides matching TRBD2. Trimming cost V 4 bases and J 8 bases; bases outside gene matches: 11. The germline V gene has CDR1 SGHRS and CDR2 YFSETQ. The CDR3 runs 16 residues. The CDR3, as DNA: TGCGCCAGCAGCATCCAGGGGACTAGCGGAGTGGATGAGCAGTTCTTC. This codes for CASSIQGTSGVDEQFF.

This clone was found once. The chain couples TRBV7-2 to TRBJ2-1, with D uncertain. V was clipped by 1 base and J by 0 bases, with 7 bases between them. Per the germline V gene, CDR1 is SGHTA and CDR2 is FQGNSA. The CDR3 contains 15 residues. As DNA, the CDR3 is TGTGCCAGCAGCTTAGGAGTAAGCTCCTACAATGAGCAGTTCTTC. Translating gives CASSLGVSSYNEQFF.

This chain uses TRBV27 with TRBJ2-7; TRBD1 or TRBD2 may be the D gene (5 bases each). V lost 3 bases to trimming and J lost 0 bases, with 15 bases between them. From germline, CDR1 is MNHEY and CDR2 SMNVEV (reference sequence). The CDR3 contains 16 residues. The CDR3 here is CASSLSGTHSSYEQYF. The CDR3 region has the DNA TGTGCCAGCAGTTTGTCCGGGACGCACAGCTCCTACGAGCAGTACTTC.

The chain carries TRBV9 and TRBJ1-1; TRBD1 matches 7 bases. Losses at the gene ends were 4 bases for V and 1 base for J; bases not matched to a gene: 7. This CDR3 spans 15 amino acids. Germline loops: CDR1 SGDLS, CDR2 YYNGEE. Here the CDR3 DNA reads TGTGCCAGCAGCCCCGGGACAGCTGAGAACACTGAAGCTTTCTTT. Its translation is CASSPGTAENTEAFF.

The V and J genes are TRBV7-6 and TRBJ2-7, with D perhaps assigned TRBD1 or TRBD2 (5 bases each). CDR1 is SGHVS and CDR2 is FNYEAQ in the germline V gene. V lost 5 bases to trimming and J lost 7 bases, with 15 bases between them. CDR3 length: 13 amino acids. In DNA, the CDR3 is TGTGCCAGCAGCACAACGGGGCGAGCGGAGCAGTACTTC. Encoded protein: CASSTTGRAEQYF. The variable domain in full, with the rest retrieved from reference TRBV7-6 and TRBJ2-7, is GAGVSQSPRYKVTKRGQDVALRCDPISGHVSLYWYRQALGQGPEFLTYFNYEAQQDKSGLPNDRFSAERPEGSISTLTIQRTEQRDSAMYRCASSTTGRAEQYFGPGTRLTVT.

The gene calls are TRBV7-3 and TRBJ2-2, with TRBD1 matching 11 bases. CDR1 and CDR2 (germline): SGHTA, FQGTGA. The CDR3 consists of 16 residues. The junction had 5 bases not matched to a gene; V was cut back by 2 bases and J by 6 bases. CDR3 region: CASSLAGTGGPGELFF. CDR3 sequence (DNA): TGTGCCAGCAGCTTAGCAGGGACAGGGGGTCCCGGGGAGCTGTTTTTT.

This clone was counted between two and nine times. A junction end diverges from the germline sequence, so it may reflect a read error. The genes are TRBV11-2 and TRBJ2-7, with 9 bases identical to TRBD2. The germline V gene encodes CDR1 SGHAT and CDR2 FQNNGV. This CDR3 is built from 15 residues. The CDR3, as DNA: TGTGCCAGCAGCTTAGGGACCCCTGGACAGGCTAGCGGGGACTTC. Residues: CASSLGTPGQASGDF.

As concerns this clone: Different DNA sequences within this sample yield the same CDR3. The chain is built from TRBV7-2 and TRBJ2-1; D is perhaps TRBD2 (7 bases). With 5 bases removed from V and 6 bases from J, the gap between germline ends came to 11 bases. This CDR3 has 13 amino acids. Germline V gene sequence: CDR1 SGHTA, CDR2 FQGNSA. CDR3 nucleotide sequence: TGTGCCAGCAGCCCAAGGGGGGGCAATGAGCAGTTCTTC. This sequence encodes CASSPRGGNEQFF.

The genes are TRBV7-2 and TRBJ2-4, with TRBD1 as a possible D gene (6 bases). The CDR3 is 16 amino acids. Germline V gives CDR1 SGHTA, CDR2 FQGNSA. V was clipped by 3 bases and J by 1 base, with 13 bases between them. CDR3: CASSLRGIEAKNIQYF. In DNA form, the CDR3 reads TGTGCCAGCAGCTTGAGGGGGATTGAGGCCAAAAACATTCAGTACTTC.

Concerning this clone: Given a far larger clone just one base away, this is likely a sequencing read error. The chain has TRBV4-1 and TRBJ1-1, with D possibly being TRBD1 (6 bases). The CDR3 covers 14 residues. Germline V CDR1 and CDR2: MGHRA, YSYEKL. The CDR3 reads CSSTPRGAGTEAFF. For the CDR3, the DNA is TGCTCCAGCACCCCACGGGGGGCTGGGACTGAAGCTTTCTTT.